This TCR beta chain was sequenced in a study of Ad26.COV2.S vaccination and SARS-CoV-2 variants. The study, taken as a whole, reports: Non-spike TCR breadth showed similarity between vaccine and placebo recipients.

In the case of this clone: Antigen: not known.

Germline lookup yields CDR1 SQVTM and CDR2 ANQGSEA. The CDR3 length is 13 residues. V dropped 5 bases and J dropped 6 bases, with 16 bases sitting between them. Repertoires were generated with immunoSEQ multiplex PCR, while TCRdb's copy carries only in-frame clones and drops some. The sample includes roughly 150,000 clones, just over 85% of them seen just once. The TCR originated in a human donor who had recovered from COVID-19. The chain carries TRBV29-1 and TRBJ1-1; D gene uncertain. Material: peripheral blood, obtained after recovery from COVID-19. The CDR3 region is CSVLSEEGPEAFF. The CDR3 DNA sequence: TGCAGCGTTCTGTCTGAGGAGGGCCCTGAAGCTTTCTTT.